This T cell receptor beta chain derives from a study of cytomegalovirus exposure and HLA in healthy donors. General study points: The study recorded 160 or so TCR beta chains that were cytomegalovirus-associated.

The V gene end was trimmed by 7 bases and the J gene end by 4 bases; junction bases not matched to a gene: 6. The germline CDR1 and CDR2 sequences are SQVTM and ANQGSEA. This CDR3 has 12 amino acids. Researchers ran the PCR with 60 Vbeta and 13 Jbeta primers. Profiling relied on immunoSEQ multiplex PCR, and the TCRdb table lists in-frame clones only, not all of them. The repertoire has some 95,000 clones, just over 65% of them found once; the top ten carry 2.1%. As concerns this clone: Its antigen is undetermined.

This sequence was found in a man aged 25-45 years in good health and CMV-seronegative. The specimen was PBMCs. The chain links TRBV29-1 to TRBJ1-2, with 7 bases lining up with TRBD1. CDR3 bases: TGCAGCGCTGAGACAGGGACCTATGGCTACACCTTC. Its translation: CSAETGTYGYTF.